The TCR beta chain described here comes from a study of T cells in Graves' hyperthyroidism and ophthalmopathy. Study-level points and caveats: The blood repertoire included most of the expanded thyroid clonotypes above 0.001. Progression to ophthalmopathy was predicted a median of roughly 6.6 months early.

Details on this clonotype: What it binds is unknown.

Orbital computed tomography and thyroid ultrasound, together with serum TRAb and thyroxine and clinical symptoms, were used for diagnoses. TCR beta CDR3 sequences were amplified from RNA transcripts. HTBI primers were used for first-round RT-PCR of the TCR CDR3. From the multiplex PCR reads, TCRdb called clonotypes with MiXCR, one entry per CDR3 protein. In the table there are about 640,000 distinct CDR3 sequences, around 20% of which are singletons. The V gene lost 2 bases and the J gene lost 6 bases, with 11 bases spanning the gap. This CDR3 contains 13 residues. Germline CDR1 is MGHRA and CDR2 is YSYEKL.

The TCR originated in a man aged 25 to 45 with Graves' ophthalmopathy. Sequenced sample: blood. This chain links TRBV4-1 with TRBJ2-7, with D possibly matching TRBD1 (5 bases). The CDR3: CASSQPKGSEQYF. CDR3 DNA sequence: TGCGCCAGCAGCCAACCCAAGGGGTCCGAGCAGTACTTC.